This passage covers 29 T cell receptor beta chains from one sample sequenced in a study of T-cell memory formation after mild COVID-19. TCRdb passed the 5' RACE reads through MiXCR, listing each CDR3 protein once. Among 55,000 to 75,000 distinct CDR3 sequences listed, 25% to 30% were seen once. The specimen sequenced was PBMCs or a T cell subset sorted from them (not recorded which). The receptors were sampled from a man aged 18 to 30 who had mild COVID-19 (a few samples of this study predate the infection). Cell type and time point are not known.

The chain has TRBV4-2 and TRBJ2-3; the match to TRBD1 covers 8 bases. The ends lost 5 bases at V and 2 bases at J; junction bases unmatched: 6. CDR1 is LGHNA and CDR2 is YNFKEQ in the germline V gene. This CDR3 has 15 amino acids. The CDR3 here is CASSSYRGDTDTQYF. CDR3 DNA: TGTGCCAGCAGCTCCTACAGGGGGGACACAGATACGCAGTATTTT.

This clonotype was seen a few times. The chain joins TRBV7-9 to TRBJ2-3, with 7 bases lining up with TRBD1. Germline V gene lookup returns CDR1 SEHNR and CDR2 FQNEAQ (reference sequence). This CDR3 is 16 amino acids long. The V gene end was trimmed by 5 bases and the J gene end by 2 bases; junction bases not matched to a gene: 10. The CDR3 here is CASSGPGQSLTDTQYF. The CDR3 DNA follows: TGTGCCAGCAGCGGGCCGGGACAGAGCCTCACAGATACGCAGTATTTT.

This clonotype was recorded a few times. This chain uses TRBV12-3 or TRBV12-4 with TRBJ2-2, with no clear D. Trimming took 6 bases from V and 3 from J, leaving 11 bases between them. The CDR3 sequence is 14 residues long. The CDR3 spells CASRPWWDTGELFF. The CDR3 DNA sequence: TGTGCCAGCAGGCCATGGTGGGACACCGGGGAGCTGTTTTTT.

This clonotype was counted a few times. The chain links TRBV5-6 to TRBJ2-1; D not certain. Germline-derived CDR1 and CDR2 are SGHDT and YYEEEE. The V end was cut by 2 bases, the J end by 0 bases, with 9 bases between. This CDR3 is 15 amino acids long. The chain's CDR3 is CASSFAFSSYNEQFF. The CDR3 DNA is TGTGCCAGCAGCTTCGCCTTTAGCTCCTACAATGAGCAGTTCTTC.

The chain has TRBV6-1 and TRBJ1-1; possible D gene TRBD1, 6 bases. The germline gives CDR1 MNHNS, CDR2 SASEGT. This CDR3 has 13 residues. Trimming shortened V by 8 bases and J by 4 bases, and 14 bases separated the two germline ends. CDR3 in DNA: TGTGCCAGCGGCAACAGGGCGCTCACTGAAGCTTTCTTT. Protein: CASGNRALTEAFF.

The V and J genes are TRBV14 and TRBJ2-1; D not certain. The CDR3 has 15 residues. V lost 5 bases, J lost 0 bases, and 11 bases lay in between. CDR1 is SGHDN, CDR2 FVKESK, per germline. The CDR3 spells CASSGWSRSYNEQFF. For the CDR3, the DNA is TGTGCCAGCAGCGGATGGAGCCGCTCCTACAATGAGCAGTTCTTC.

The V call is TRBV11-2, the J call TRBJ2-1; 15 bases line up with TRBD2. V lost 4 bases to trimming and J lost 9 bases; unmatched junction nucleotides: 4. Germline CDR1 is SGHAT and CDR2 is FQNNGV. The CDR3 length is 15 residues. The chain's CDR3 is CASSWTSGGAGEQFF. The DNA for the CDR3 is TGTGCCAGCAGCTGGACTAGCGGGGGGGCAGGTGAGCAGTTCTTC.

The chain is built from TRBV2 and TRBJ2-2; D is possibly TRBD2 (6 bases). CDR1 and CDR2 (germline): SNHLY, FYNNEI. V gave up 6 bases and J gave up 0 bases, with 14 bases separating them. This CDR3 is 16 amino acids long. CDR3 DNA: TGTGCCAGCAGACCTCTTAGCGGAACGAACACCGGGGAGCTGTTTTTT. This codes for CASRPLSGTNTGELFF.

The rearrangement joins TRBV27 to TRBJ1-5; D is possibly TRBD1 (6 bases). The V and J ends lost 9 bases and 4 bases respectively, with 10 bases between them. There are 12 residues in the CDR3. In germline, CDR1 is MNHEY, CDR2 SMNVEV (reference sequence). The CDR3 sequence is CASTQGNQPQHF. CDR3 DNA sequence: TGTGCCAGTACACAGGGAAATCAGCCCCAGCATTTT.

This chain links TRBV7-3 with TRBJ2-3; 10 nucleotides match TRBD2. With V trimmed by 4 bases and J by 5 bases, 6 bases remained unmatched. The CDR3 totals 15 residues. The germline V gene has CDR1 SGHTA and CDR2 FQGTGA. Written as DNA, the CDR3 is TGTGCCAGCAGCTCTAGCGGGGGCGGGGGAGATACGCAGTATTTT. Translation gives CASSSSGGGGDTQYF.

This clonotype has a handful of counts. The rearrangement joins TRBV12-3 or TRBV12-4 to TRBJ2-3; no clear D. Deletions cut 3 bases from V and 8 bases from J, with 15 bases between. This CDR3 region has 14 residues. This chain's CDR3 is CASSFSQADVTQYF. The CDR3 DNA follows: TGTGCCAGCAGTTTTTCCCAGGCAGATGTTACGCAGTATTTT.

The chain recombines TRBV12-3 or TRBV12-4 with TRBJ2-6; D is undetermined. Between the trimmed V and J ends, which lost 2 bases and 2 bases, there was a span of 10 bases. This CDR3 spans 16 amino acids. CDR3 bases: TGTGCCAGCAGTTTAATGTGGCGAACTGGGGCCAACGTCCTGACTTTC. Residues: CASSLMWRTGANVLTF.

The CDR3 loop reads CASSSWLAGTSYNEQFF. CDR3 nucleotides: TGTGCCAGCAGTTCTTGGCTAGCGGGGACTTCCTACAATGAGCAGTTCTTC. This chain connects TRBV27 to TRBJ2-1; 9 positions match TRBD2. V lost 4 bases and J lost 1; bases outside the gene matches: 8. The CDR3 length is 17 residues. The V gene's germline CDR1 is MNHEY and CDR2 SMNVEV (reference sequence).

The gene calls are TRBV7-9 and TRBJ1-2, with D unresolved. Trimming pared 1 base from V and 4 bases from J, leaving 10 bases between. Germline V lookup: CDR1 SEHNR, CDR2 FQNEAQ (reference sequence). CDR3 length: 14 amino acids. In DNA, the CDR3 is TGTGCCAGCAGCTTAGGCGTAGTGGTCTATGGCTACACCTTC. Translating gives CASSLGVVVYGYTF.

CDR3 protein: CASSYTGTSGVSPQVQYV. CDR3 bases: TGTGCCAGCAGTTACACTGGGACTAGCGGGGTTTCGCCTCAAGTGCAGTACGTC. The rearrangement joins TRBV6-6 to TRBJ2-7; 13 nucleotides align to TRBD2. The junction had 16 bases not matched to a gene; V was cut back by 2 bases and J by 9 bases. From germline, CDR1 is MNHNY and CDR2 SVGAGI (reference sequence). The CDR3 contains 18 residues.

The chain is built from TRBV7-9 and TRBJ1-2, with 7 bases that match TRBD1. The CDR3 length is 14 residues. The germline V gene has CDR1 SEHNR and CDR2 FQNEAQ (reference sequence). V trimming: 4 bases; J trimming: 4 bases; junction bases outside the gene matches: 6. The CDR3 nucleotides read TGTGCCAGCAGCTCACAGGGGTTTCGCTATGGCTACACCTTC. Its translation: CASSSQGFRYGYTF. The full variable domain, its missing parts supplied by reference TRBV7-9 and TRBJ1-2, is DTGVSQNPRHKITKRGQNVTFRCDPISEHNRLYWYRQTLGQGPEFLTYFQNEAQLEKSRLLSDRFSAERPKGSFSTLEIQRTEQGDSAMYLCASSSQGFRYGYTFGSGTRLTVV.

This clonotype showed up just a few times. The chain carries TRBV6-2 or TRBV6-3 and TRBJ1-1; the D gene is possibly TRBD1 (5 bases). Germline V gives CDR1 MNHEY, CDR2 SVGEGT. The germline V and J ends were trimmed by 2 bases and 3 bases, with 16 bases remaining between them. The CDR3 is 16 residues long. As DNA, the CDR3 is TGTGCCAGCAGTTACCCGTATACCGGGGACGACACTGAAGCTTTCTTT. Its protein is CASSYPYTGDDTEAFF.

The rearrangement links TRBV9 to TRBJ2-3; D is undetermined. This CDR3 spans 15 amino acids. CDR1 is SGDLS, CDR2 YYNGEE, per germline. The V end lost 4 bases, the J end lost 2 bases, and 14 bases lay between the germline ends. DNA of the CDR3: TGTGCCAGCAGCTACGACGGTATCTCCACAGATACGCAGTATTTT. As protein: CASSYDGISTDTQYF.

This clonotype was found a few times. The rearrangement joins TRBV20-1 to TRBJ1-3; 7 bases fit TRBD1. V shed 3 bases, J shed 3 bases, and the junction held 8 bases outside the gene matches. The CDR3 is 15 amino acids. From germline, CDR1 is DFQATT and CDR2 SNEGSKA (reference sequence). Here the CDR3 DNA reads TGCAGTGCTAGTGACAGGGATTTCAATGGAAACACCATATATTTT. Its protein product is CSASDRDFNGNTIYF.

A few counts support this clonotype. The CDR3 DNA follows: TGTGCCAGCAGTGAACCCGGGTTCGGCGAGCAGTACGTC. Translated, it gives CASSEPGFGEQYV. The V gene is TRBV2, the J gene TRBJ2-7; D is undetermined. CDR1 and CDR2 (germline): SNHLY, FYNNEI. V lost 2 bases, J lost 6 bases, and 11 bases lay in between. This CDR3 is 13 amino acids long.

The chain recombines TRBV4-1 with TRBJ2-7, with D unclear. The V gene lost 3 bases and the J gene lost 4 bases, with 10 bases spanning the gap. Germline-derived CDR1 and CDR2 are MGHRA and YSYEKL. The CDR3 loop spans 13 amino acids. The CDR3 loop reads CASSHEVGYEQYV. The CDR3 bases are TGCGCCAGCAGCCACGAAGTTGGGTACGAGCAGTACGTC.

This chain uses TRBV11-2 with TRBJ2-1, with a weak D call TRBD2 (6 bases). The CDR3 runs 12 residues. Germline CDR1 is SGHAT and CDR2 is FQNNGV. The V and J ends lost 8 bases and 7 bases respectively, with 12 bases between them. CDR3 sequence: CASQIGRNEQFF. For the CDR3, the DNA is TGTGCCAGCCAGATAGGGAGGAATGAGCAGTTCTTC.

The genes are TRBV4-2 and TRBJ1-1, with D uncertain. The CDR3 has 14 residues. Germline-derived CDR1 and CDR2 are LGHNA and YNFKEQ. V lost 0 bases and J 4 bases, leaving 9 bases between the germline ends. CDR3 bases: TGTGCCAGCAGCCAAGATTTAATCCCCACTGAAGCTTTCTTT. Amino acid sequence: CASSQDLIPTEAFF.

The chain is built from TRBV5-1 and TRBJ1-1; the match to TRBD1 covers 7 bases. The V gene end was trimmed by 0 bases and the J gene end by 4 bases; junction bases not matched to a gene: 3. The CDR3 is 14 amino acids. The germline V gene encodes CDR1 SGHRS and CDR2 YFSETQ. CDR3 bases: TGCGCCAGCAGCTTGGAAGGGGGCAGCACTGAAGCTTTCTTT. This encodes CASSLEGGSTEAFF.

This clonotype came up a few times. The rearrangement joins TRBV4-2 to TRBJ2-6; maybe TRBD1 (5 bases). The ends were cut back, 3 bases at V and 0 bases at J, with 9 bases in the middle. Per germline, CDR1 LGHNA and CDR2 YNFKEQ. The CDR3 sequence is 16 residues long. CDR3 DNA sequence: TGTGCCAGCAGCCACCAGGACAACTCTGGGGCCAACGTCCTGACTTTC. Its translation: CASSHQDNSGANVLTF.

The gene calls are TRBV7-9 and TRBJ1-1, with a possible D match to TRBD1 (5 bases). The germline V gene encodes CDR1 SEHNR and CDR2 FQNEAQ (reference sequence). This CDR3 has 15 amino acids. The V end was cut by 1 base, the J end by 0 bases, with 9 bases between. CDR3 in DNA: TGTGCCAGCAGCTTAGTTGCGGGGCTGAACACTGAAGCTTTCTTT. It codes for CASSLVAGLNTEAFF.

The CDR3 is CASSLGPEQFF. The CDR3 nucleotides read TGTGCCAGCAGCTTAGGGCCGGAGCAGTTCTTC. V is TRBV7-9 and J is TRBJ2-1; D remains unclear. The V and J ends lost 1 base and 10 bases respectively, with 5 bases between them. The length of the CDR3 is 11 residues. The germline V gene encodes CDR1 SEHNR and CDR2 FQNEAQ (reference sequence).

This clonotype occurred a few times. The chain is built from TRBV29-1 and TRBJ2-2; D gene unclear. V was cut by 6 bases and J by 4 bases, with 12 bases left in between. CDR1 and CDR2 from the germline V gene are SQVTM and ANQGSEA. This CDR3 contains 13 residues. The chain's CDR3 is CSVGSLSTGELFF. In DNA, the CDR3 is TGCAGCGTGGGCAGTCTATCCACCGGGGAGCTGTTTTTT.

This clonotype came up many times. The CDR3 DNA is TGCAGTGCTAGAGCCGGGACTAGAAGCTACGAGCAGTACTTC. Amino acid sequence: CSARAGTRSYEQYF. The chain joins TRBV20-1 to TRBJ2-7; TRBD2 agrees at 8 bases. Germline V lookup: CDR1 DFQATT, CDR2 SNEGSKA (reference sequence). The CDR3 runs 14 residues. V gave up 1 base and J gave up 3 bases; unmatched junction bases: 5.